The entry below gives a single T cell receptor beta chain sequence along with its context. What it binds is not known. These data come from a study of beta chain features in type 1 diabetes. Study-wide points: Naive, central memory and regulatory TCRB repertoires appeared more similar among patients than healthy donors. Moderate yet significant TCRB CDR3 shortening was seen in Type 1 diabetes patients in all four CD4+ subsets. Junctions at VDJ sites from type 1 diabetes patients had fewer insertions and more deletions.

The investigators reverse transcribed all of the isolated RNA, so they sequenced expressed TCRB transcripts. Sequenced by immunoSEQ multiplex PCR; TCRdb stores in-frame clones only, minus some. Of about 260,000 clones in the sample, under 70% were seen once. Germline V gene lookup returns CDR1 SGDLS and CDR2 YYNGEE. This CDR3 spans 13 amino acids. V shed 4 bases, J shed 4 bases, and the junction held 0 bases outside the gene matches. The sequenced material came from naive CD4+ T cells from blood. This TCR was sampled from a man in his thirties or forties in good health. The chain is built from TRBV9 and TRBJ2-5; 11 positions agree with TRBD2. The CDR3 DNA sequence: TGTGCCAGCAGCACTAGCGGGGGAGAGACCCAGTACTTC. Its protein is CASSTSGGETQYF.